The next 2 T cell receptor beta chains were all read from a single sample in a study of cytomegalovirus exposure and HLA in healthy donors. TCRdb keeps only in-frame clones here, not all; method: immunoSEQ multiplex PCR. Here the sample spans 300,000 to 450,000 clones, 75% to 90% being singletons. Sequenced input: PBMCs. The receptors derive from a woman under 30 in good health and CMV-seronegative.

This chain joins TRBV27 and TRBJ1-4; 9 bases agree with TRBD1. The germline gives CDR1 MNHEY, CDR2 SMNVEV (reference sequence). The V and J ends lost 3 bases and 9 bases, in that order; junction bases with no gene match: 8. This CDR3 is built from 15 residues. This CDR3 reads CASSLVGTGPKKLFF. The CDR3 nucleotides are TGTGCCAGCAGTTTGGTCGGGACAGGGCCTAAAAAACTGTTTTTT.

Note on this clone: The sample has other DNA sequences that encode this CDR3 too. The chain carries TRBV6-1 and TRBJ1-1; 7 nucleotides match TRBD1. This CDR3 is built from 13 residues. Unmatched junction bases numbered 1, after V lost 6 bases and J lost 0 bases. Germline CDR1 is MNHNS and CDR2 is SASEGT. This chain's CDR3 is CASRDRMNTEAFF. In DNA, the CDR3 is TGTGCCAGCAGGGACAGGATGAACACTGAAGCTTTCTTT.